The clone carrying this T cell receptor (beta chain) was detected ten times or more. The CDR3 length is 14 residues. The germline gives CDR1 DFQATT, CDR2 SNEGSKA (reference sequence). V was cut by 6 bases and J by 2 bases, with 13 bases left in between. These data are taken from a study of T-cell memory formation after mild COVID-19. Study-wide context: Across donors, TCR clusters were largely donor specific.

TCR alpha and TCR beta cDNA libraries carrying sample barcodes and UMIs came from 5'RACE with constant-segment primers. TCRdb recomputed calls from the 5' RACE reads with MiXCR, one row per CDR3 protein. The sample includes around 55,000 distinct CDR3 sequences, around 9.5% of them seen just once. The material sequenced was PBMCs or a T cell subset sorted from them (not recorded which). The receptor's source is a young man who had mild COVID-19 (a few samples of this study predate the infection). Cell type and time point are not known. The J gene is TRBJ2-2, the V gene TRBV20-1; D ambiguous. CDR3 protein: CSAKNPLNTGELFF. CDR3 nucleotide sequence: TGCAGTGCCAAAAACCCCCTAAACACCGGGGAGCTGTTTTTT.